Sequencing of this TCR beta chain was carried out in a study of shared clonotypes between healthy human individuals. In the study overall: Three plates each covered CD4 naive and memory; CD8 naive two, CD8 memory one. Findings and limits, study-wide: Sampling involved blood alone; tissue repertoires likely differ. In having few donors, the study represented limited genetic and exposure-history diversity. Sharing across four donors was highest in naive CD4 (around 5%) and lowest in memory CD8 (0.4%).

In the naive CD8 group, cells lacked CD45RO and were positively selected for CCR7, so terminally differentiated effector memory CD45RA+ cells were left out. CDR1 SQVTM and CDR2 ANQGSEA come from the germline V gene. This CDR3 spans 15 amino acids. The V end was cut by 7 bases, the J end by 2 bases, with 18 bases between. Of note for this clone: What it binds is not known.

Produced via immunoSEQ multiplex PCR; TCRdb's table is partial and in-frame only. The profile shows about 870,000 clones, approximately 92% of them singletons. V gene TRBV29-1 combines with J gene TRBJ2-1, with TRBD2 as a possible D gene (6 bases). Sequencing was performed on naive CD8+ T cells sorted from blood. The source is a man aged 25-45 years in good health. The CDR3 here is CSGGPREAPYNEQFF. CDR3 in DNA: TGCAGCGGGGGCCCGAGGGAGGCCCCCTACAATGAGCAGTTCTTC.